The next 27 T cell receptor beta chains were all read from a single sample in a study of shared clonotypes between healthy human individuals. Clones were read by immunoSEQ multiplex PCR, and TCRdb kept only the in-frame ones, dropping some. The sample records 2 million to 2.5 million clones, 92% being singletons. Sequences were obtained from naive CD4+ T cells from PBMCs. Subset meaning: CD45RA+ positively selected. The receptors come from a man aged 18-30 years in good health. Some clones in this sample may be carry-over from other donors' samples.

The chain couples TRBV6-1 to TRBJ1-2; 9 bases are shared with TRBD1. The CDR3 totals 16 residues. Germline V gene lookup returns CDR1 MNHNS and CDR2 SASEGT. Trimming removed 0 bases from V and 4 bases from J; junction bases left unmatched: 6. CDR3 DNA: TGTGCCAGCAGTGAAGCGGGGACAGGGAACCGCTATGGCTACACCTTC. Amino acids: CASSEAGTGNRYGYTF.

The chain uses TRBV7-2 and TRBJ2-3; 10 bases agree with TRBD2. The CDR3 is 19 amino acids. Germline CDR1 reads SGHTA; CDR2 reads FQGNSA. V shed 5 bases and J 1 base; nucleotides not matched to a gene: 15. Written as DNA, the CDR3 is TGTGCCAGCAGCCGAAAGGTCCTAGCGGGAGCGGTAGGCACAGATACGCAGTATTTT. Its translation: CASSRKVLAGAVGTDTQYF.

The CDR3 loop reads CASTKGLAGVGEQFF. For the CDR3, the DNA is TGTGCCAGCACCAAAGGACTAGCGGGAGTGGGTGAGCAGTTCTTC. The J gene is TRBJ2-1, the V gene TRBV7-2; TRBD2 agrees at 13 bases. V dropped 7 bases and J dropped 9; count of bases not matched to a gene: 9. CDR3 size: 15 residues. Germline CDR1 is SGHTA and CDR2 is FQGNSA.

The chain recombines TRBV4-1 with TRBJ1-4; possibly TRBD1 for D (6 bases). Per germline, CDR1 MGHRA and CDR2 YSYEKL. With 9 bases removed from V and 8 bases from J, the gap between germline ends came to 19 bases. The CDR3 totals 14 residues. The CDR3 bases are TGCGCCAGTAGCGTAGGGGGTCTAGGGGAAAAACTGTTTTTT. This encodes CASSVGGLGEKLFF.

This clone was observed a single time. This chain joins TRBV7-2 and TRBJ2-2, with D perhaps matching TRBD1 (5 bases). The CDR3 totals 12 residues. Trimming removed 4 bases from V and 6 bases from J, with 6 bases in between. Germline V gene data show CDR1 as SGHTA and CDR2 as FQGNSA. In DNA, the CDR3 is TGTGCCAGCAGCTCCAGGGCCGGGGAGCTGTTTTTT. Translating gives CASSSRAGELFF. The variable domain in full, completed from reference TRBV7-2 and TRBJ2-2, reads GAGVSQSPSNKVTEKGKDVELRCDPISGHTALYWYRQSLGQGLEFLIYFQGNSAPDKSGLPSDRFSAERTGGSVSTLTIQRTQQEDSAVYLCASSSRAGELFFGEGSRLTVL.

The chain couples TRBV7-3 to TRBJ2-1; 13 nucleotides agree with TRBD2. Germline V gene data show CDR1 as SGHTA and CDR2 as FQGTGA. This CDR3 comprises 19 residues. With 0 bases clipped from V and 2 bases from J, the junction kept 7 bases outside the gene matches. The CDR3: CASSLTLLTSGRTYNEQFF. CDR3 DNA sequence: TGTGCCAGCAGCTTAACGCTCCTGACTAGCGGGAGGACCTACAATGAGCAGTTCTTC.

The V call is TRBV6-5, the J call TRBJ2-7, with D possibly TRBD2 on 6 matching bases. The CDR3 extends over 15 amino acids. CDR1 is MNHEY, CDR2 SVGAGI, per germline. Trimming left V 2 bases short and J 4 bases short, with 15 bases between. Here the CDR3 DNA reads TGTGCCAGCAGTTACACCCGGCCGGGGAGGTACGAGCAGTACTTC. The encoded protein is CASSYTRPGRYEQYF.

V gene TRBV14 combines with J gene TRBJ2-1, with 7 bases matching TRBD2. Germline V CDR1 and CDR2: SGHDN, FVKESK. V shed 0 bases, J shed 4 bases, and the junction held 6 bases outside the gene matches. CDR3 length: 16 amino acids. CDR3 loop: CASSQDVGGIYNEQFF. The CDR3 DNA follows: TGTGCCAGCAGCCAAGATGTGGGAGGGATATACAATGAGCAGTTCTTC. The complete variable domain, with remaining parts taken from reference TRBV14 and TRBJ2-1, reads EAGVTQFPSHSVIEKGQTVTLRCDPISGHDNLYWYRRVMGKEIKFLLHFVKESKQDESGMPNNRFLAERTGGTYSTLKVQPAELEDSGVYFCASSQDVGGIYNEQFFGPGTRLTVL.

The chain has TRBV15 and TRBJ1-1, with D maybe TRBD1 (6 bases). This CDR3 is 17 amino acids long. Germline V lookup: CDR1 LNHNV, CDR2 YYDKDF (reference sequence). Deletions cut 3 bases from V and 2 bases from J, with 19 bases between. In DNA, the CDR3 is TGTGCCACCAGCAGGGGGGCAGTCGGCGATATAAACACTGAAGCTTTCTTT. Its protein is CATSRGAVGDINTEAFF.

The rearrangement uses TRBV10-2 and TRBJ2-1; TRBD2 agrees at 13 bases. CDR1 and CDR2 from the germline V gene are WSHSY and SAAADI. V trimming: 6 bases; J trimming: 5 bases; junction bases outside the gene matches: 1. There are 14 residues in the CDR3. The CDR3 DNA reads TGCGCCAGCAGGGGGACTAGCGGGAACAATGAGCAGTTCTTC. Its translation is CASRGTSGNNEQFF.

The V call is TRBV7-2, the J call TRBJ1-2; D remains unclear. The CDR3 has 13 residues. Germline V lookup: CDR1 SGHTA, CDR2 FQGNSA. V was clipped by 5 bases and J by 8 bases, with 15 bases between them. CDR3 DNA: TGTGCCAGCAGCCCATTCCGGGGAGGAGGCTACACCTTC. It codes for CASSPFRGGGYTF.

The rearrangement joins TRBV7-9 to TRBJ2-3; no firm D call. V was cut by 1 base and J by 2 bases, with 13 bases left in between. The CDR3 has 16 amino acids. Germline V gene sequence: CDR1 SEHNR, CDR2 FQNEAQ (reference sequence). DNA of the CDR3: TGTGCCAGCAGCTTAGGCGTGGGCGGTAACACAGATACGCAGTATTTT. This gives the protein CASSLGVGGNTDTQYF.

The CDR3 DNA reads TGTGCCAGCAGCTTCGGACAGCTCTCTGGGGCCAACGTCCTGACTTTC. Translation: CASSFGQLSGANVLTF. This chain connects TRBV7-3 to TRBJ2-6; D may be TRBD1 (6 bases). The ends were cut back, 3 bases at V and 0 bases at J, with 9 bases in the middle. CDR3 size: 16 residues. Germline V CDR1 and CDR2: SGHTA, FQGTGA.

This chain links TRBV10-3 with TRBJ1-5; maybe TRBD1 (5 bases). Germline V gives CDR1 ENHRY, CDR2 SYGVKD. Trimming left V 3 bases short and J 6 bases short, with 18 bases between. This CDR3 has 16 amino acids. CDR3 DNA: TGTGCCATCAGTGACGCCCCGACAGCGCGGGGTCAGCCCCAGCATTTT. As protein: CAISDAPTARGQPQHF.

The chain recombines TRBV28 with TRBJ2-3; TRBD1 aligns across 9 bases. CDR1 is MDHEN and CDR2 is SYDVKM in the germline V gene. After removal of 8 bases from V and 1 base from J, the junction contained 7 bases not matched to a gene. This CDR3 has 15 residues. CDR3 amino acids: CASGTRDRGTDTQYF. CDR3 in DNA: TGTGCCAGCGGTACCCGGGACAGGGGCACAGATACGCAGTATTTT.

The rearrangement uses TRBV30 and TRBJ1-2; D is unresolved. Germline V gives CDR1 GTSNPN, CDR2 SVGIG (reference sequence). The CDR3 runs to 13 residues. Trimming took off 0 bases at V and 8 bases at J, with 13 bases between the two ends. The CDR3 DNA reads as TGTGCCTGGAGTGTACGCCAAGCCTGGGGCTACACCTTC. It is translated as CAWSVRQAWGYTF.

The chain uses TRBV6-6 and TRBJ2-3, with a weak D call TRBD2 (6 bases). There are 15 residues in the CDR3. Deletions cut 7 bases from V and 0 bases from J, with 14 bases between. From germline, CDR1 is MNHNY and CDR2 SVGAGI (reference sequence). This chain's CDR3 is CASTLIGTSTDTQYF. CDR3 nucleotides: TGTGCCAGCACCCTCATAGGGACTAGCACAGATACGCAGTATTTT.

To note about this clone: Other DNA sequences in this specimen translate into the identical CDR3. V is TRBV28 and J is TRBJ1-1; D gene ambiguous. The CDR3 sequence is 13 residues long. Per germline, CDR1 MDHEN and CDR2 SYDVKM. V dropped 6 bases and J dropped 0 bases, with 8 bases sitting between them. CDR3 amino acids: CASRPRVNTEAFF. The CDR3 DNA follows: TGTGCCAGCAGACCGAGAGTGAACACTGAAGCTTTCTTT.

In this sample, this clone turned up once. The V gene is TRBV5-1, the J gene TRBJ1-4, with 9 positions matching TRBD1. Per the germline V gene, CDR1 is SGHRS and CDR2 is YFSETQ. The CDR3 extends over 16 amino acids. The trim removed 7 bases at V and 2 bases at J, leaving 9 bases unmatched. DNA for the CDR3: TGCGCCAGCCGGGGGACAGGGTCGTCGACTAATGAAAAACTGTTTTTT. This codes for CASRGTGSSTNEKLFF.

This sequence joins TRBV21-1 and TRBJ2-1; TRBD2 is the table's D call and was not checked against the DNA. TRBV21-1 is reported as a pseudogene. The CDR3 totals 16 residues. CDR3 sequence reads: CASSKVGFREGYEQFF. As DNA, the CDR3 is TGTGCCAGCAGCAAAGTTGGGTTCCGCGAGGGATATGAGCAGTTCTTC.

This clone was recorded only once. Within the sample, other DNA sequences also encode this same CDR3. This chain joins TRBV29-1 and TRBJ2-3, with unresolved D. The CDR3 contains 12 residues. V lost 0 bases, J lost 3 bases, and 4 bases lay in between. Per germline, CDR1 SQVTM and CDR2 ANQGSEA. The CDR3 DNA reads TGCAGCGTTGAAGAAGGAACAGATACGCAGTATTTT. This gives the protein CSVEEGTDTQYF.

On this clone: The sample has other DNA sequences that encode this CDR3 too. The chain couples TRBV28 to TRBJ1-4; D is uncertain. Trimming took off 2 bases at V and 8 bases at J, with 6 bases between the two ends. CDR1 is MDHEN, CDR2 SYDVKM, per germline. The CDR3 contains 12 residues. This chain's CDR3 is CASSLPGEKLFF. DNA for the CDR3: TGTGCCAGCAGTTTACCCGGGGAAAAACTGTTTTTT.

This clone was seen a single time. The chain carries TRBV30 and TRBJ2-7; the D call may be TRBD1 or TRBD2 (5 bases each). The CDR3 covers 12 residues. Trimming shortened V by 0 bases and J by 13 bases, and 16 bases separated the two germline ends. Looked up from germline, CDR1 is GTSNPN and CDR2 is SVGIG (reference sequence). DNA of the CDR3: TGTGCCTGGAGTGTAACGGGGACCAACGTCTACTTC. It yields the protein CAWSVTGTNVYF.

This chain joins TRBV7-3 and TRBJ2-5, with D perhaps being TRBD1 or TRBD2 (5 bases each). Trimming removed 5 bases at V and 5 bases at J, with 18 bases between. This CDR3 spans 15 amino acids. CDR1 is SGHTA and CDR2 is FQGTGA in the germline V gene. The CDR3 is CASSPRDGAWETQYF. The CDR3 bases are TGTGCCAGCAGCCCGAGGGACGGGGCGTGGGAGACCCAGTACTTC.

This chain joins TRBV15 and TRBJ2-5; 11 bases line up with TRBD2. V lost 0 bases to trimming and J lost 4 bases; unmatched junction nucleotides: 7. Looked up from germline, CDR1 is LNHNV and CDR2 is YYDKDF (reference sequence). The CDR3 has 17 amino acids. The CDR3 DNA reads TGTGCCACCAGCAGAGATTTTAGCGGGAGGGCCGGAGAGACCCAGTACTTC. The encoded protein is CATSRDFSGRAGETQYF.

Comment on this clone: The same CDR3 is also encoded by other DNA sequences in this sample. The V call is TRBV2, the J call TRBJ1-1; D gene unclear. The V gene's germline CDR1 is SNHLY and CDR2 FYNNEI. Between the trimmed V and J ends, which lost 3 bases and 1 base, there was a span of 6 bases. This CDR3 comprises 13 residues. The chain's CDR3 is CASSEQRNTEAFF. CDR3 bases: TGTGCCAGCAGTGAGCAGAGGAACACTGAAGCTTTCTTT. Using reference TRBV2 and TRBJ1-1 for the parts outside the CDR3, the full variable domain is EPEVTQTPSHQVTQMGQEVILRCVPISNHLYFYWYRQILGQKVEFLVSFYNNEISEKSEIFDDQFSVERPDGSNFTLKIRSTKLEDSAMYFCASSEQRNTEAFFGQGTRLTVV.

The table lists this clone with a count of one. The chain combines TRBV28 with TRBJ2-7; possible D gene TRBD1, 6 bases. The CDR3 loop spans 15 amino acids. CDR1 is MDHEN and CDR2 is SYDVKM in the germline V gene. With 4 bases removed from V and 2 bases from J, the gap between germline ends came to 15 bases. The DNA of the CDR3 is TGTGCCAGCAGTTCATACAGGGCCGTGGCCTACGAGCAGTACTTC. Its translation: CASSSYRAVAYEQYF.